This T cell receptor beta chain was identified during a study of blood T cell repertoires in COVID-19 (TCRdb year 2020). Broadly, across the study: The collaborator samples originated in the United States, Italy and Spain and spanned the acute and convalescent phases of COVID-19. The sample metadata nearly always contained a de-identified subject ID, COVID-19 status, age in years and sex. The material from the prospective study consisted of cDNA or gDNA derived from T cells, B-cell-depleted T cells, or PBMCs. The repertoires were made available in a free public database intended to serve as a resource for research on the immune response to SARS-CoV-2. The dataset comprised deeply sampled blood TCRbeta repertoires from subjects exposed to, actively infected with, or recovered from COVID-19. Where available, HLA class I and class II types were obtained from metadata supplied by the sample provider rather than from assay-based typing. Samples came from the ongoing ImmuneRACE study (first 160 participants) plus 1,254 subjects from 6 global collaborators. Summary of the overall study and its limitations: How much clinical and demographic metadata was included differed by source and by participant, and the metadata was provided uncurated.

The immunoSEQ Assay, a bias-controlled multiplex PCR, was used to amplify TCRbeta CDR3 regions from genomic DNA. Per the source publication's procedure: The number of nucleated cells in each sample was estimated by amplification of reference gene primers within the assay. To quantify the absolute abundance of each unique TCRbeta CDR3 rearrangement, sequence reads were collapsed and filtered. For each sample, productive Simpson clonality was calculated as the square root of Simpson's diversity index over productive rearrangements. TCRdb provides this immuneACCESS table in a form limited to in-frame rearrangements. Some clones are lacking; in checked studies, under half of them reflect an unresolved V gene, and why the rest are absent is not known. V and J calls and clone size follow that table, whereas D and trimming were derived from the DNA. The sample data list roughly 59,000 clones, and approximately 83% of these were observed just once. Approximately 3.6% of the sample is in the top ten clones.

A word on this clone: Its antigen is not yet known. It has no much larger one-base neighbor in the sample; base qualities were not kept.

The collaborating institutions used their own protocols to collect whole blood in K2EDTA tubes. Collaborator samples were shipped for TCRbeta analysis as frozen whole blood, isolated PBMCs, or DNA extracted from either sample type. Taken from cysteine to phenylalanine, the CDR3 has 18 residues. Of the read, only the CDR3 DNA is kept; its 54 bases are in frame from base 1. Relative to germline, V is missing 8 bases and J is missing 0 bases, with 15 bases of the junction outside any gene match. CDR1 and CDR2 are drawn from the germline V gene (reference sequence): MNHEY, SMNVEV. This clonotype was obtained from a woman older than 75 with acute or convalescent COVID-19. Recombination connected TRBV27 to TRBJ2-2, with 7 central nucleotides matching TRBD1. The specimen was peripheral blood. The CDR3 region has the sequence CASFRARTGSTNTGELFF. The DNA is as follows: TGTGCCAGCTTTAGGGCCCGGACAGGTAGTACGAACACCGGGGAGCTGTTTTTT.